What follows are 9 T cell receptor beta chains derived from one specimen sequenced in a study of blood T cell repertoires in COVID-19. Measured with immunoSEQ multiplex PCR; TCRdb has only the in-frame clones, and not every one. The profile shows approximately 230,000 clones, 87% of them singletons. Sequencing was done on a sample of peripheral blood. These receptors came from a young man with active or convalescent COVID-19.

In this sample, this clone turned up a few times. Other DNA sequences within the sample encode an identical CDR3. V is TRBV28 and J is TRBJ1-3; D remains unclear. Germline V lookup: CDR1 MDHEN, CDR2 SYDVKM. V was shortened by 2 bases and J by 0 bases, with 8 bases between the two germline ends. This CDR3 contains 15 residues. CDR3 sequence: CASSLPLSSGNTIYF. CDR3 DNA: TGTGCCAGCAGTTTACCCCTAAGCTCTGGAAACACCATATATTTT.

Only a few counts were recorded for this clone. The chain combines TRBV5-4 with TRBJ2-6; D is uncertain. Germline CDR1 SGHNT, CDR2 YYREEE (reference sequence). The CDR3 contains 15 residues. Trimming removed 3 bases from V and 0 bases from J, with 7 bases in between. The CDR3 is CASSSPTSGANVLTF. The CDR3 nucleotides read TGTGCCAGCAGCTCCCCTACCTCTGGGGCCAACGTCCTGACTTTC.

V is TRBV24-1 and J is TRBJ1-1; 7 bases are shared with TRBD1. Germline CDR1 is KGHDR and CDR2 is SFDVKD. The CDR3 runs 15 residues. V dropped 6 bases and J dropped 2; count of bases not matched to a gene: 8. The CDR3 loop is CATSPSGTVNTEAFF. The CDR3 nucleotides read TGTGCCACCAGTCCATCGGGGACAGTAAACACTGAAGCTTTCTTT.

The chain uses TRBV27 and TRBJ1-2; TRBD1 agrees at 8 bases. Germline values: CDR1 MNHEY, CDR2 SMNVEV (reference sequence). The J segment lost 7 bases and the V segment lost 5 bases, leaving 9 bases of the junction unmatched. The CDR3 extends over 14 amino acids. The CDR3 bases are TGTGCCAGCAGTGCGGGACAGGCTGTCTCTGGCTACACCTTC. It encodes CASSAGQAVSGYTF.

The J gene is TRBJ2-7, the V gene TRBV7-8, with 8 bases that match TRBD2. Trimming cost V 0 bases and J 2 bases; bases outside gene matches: 9. The CDR3 sequence is 17 residues long. Germline V gene lookup returns CDR1 SGHVS and CDR2 FQNEAQ. CDR3 protein: CASSLALRLARTYEQYF. Here the CDR3 DNA reads TGTGCCAGCAGCTTAGCGCTCAGACTAGCGCGTACCTACGAGCAGTACTTC.

This rearrangement joins TRBV10-3 to TRBJ1-5; D may be TRBD1 (6 bases). Germline V gene sequence: CDR1 ENHRY, CDR2 SYGVKD. The length of the CDR3 is 16 residues. With 6 bases removed from V and 2 bases from J, the gap between germline ends came to 17 bases. In DNA, the CDR3 is TGTGCCATCAGCTCAACAGGGAGTATAGGCAATCAGCCCCAGCATTTT. This sequence encodes CAISSTGSIGNQPQHF.

This chain joins TRBV5-4 and TRBJ1-2; 8 nucleotides match TRBD1. This CDR3 spans 15 amino acids. Per the germline V gene, CDR1 is SGHNT and CDR2 is YYREEE (reference sequence). The V and J ends lost 4 bases and 4 bases, in that order; junction bases with no gene match: 9. The CDR3 region is CASSRGQDFAYGYTF. The CDR3 region has the DNA TGTGCCAGCAGCCGGGGACAGGATTTTGCCTATGGCTACACCTTC. Full variable domain (missing parts from reference TRBV5-4 and TRBJ1-2): ETGVTQSPTHLIKTRGQQVTLRCSSQSGHNTVSWYQQALGQGPQFIFQYYREEENGRGNFPPRFSGLQFPNYSSELNVNALELDDSALYLCASSRGQDFAYGYTFGSGTRLTVV.

The chain combines TRBV23-1 with TRBJ1-1; 8 nucleotides agree with TRBD1. TRBV23-1 counts as an open reading frame of uncertain function. After removal of 11 bases from V and 11 bases from J, the junction contained 7 bases not matched to a gene. The CDR3 contains 10 residues. The CDR3 DNA is TGCGCCGTACGACAGGGGACGGCTTTCTTT. Translation gives CAVRQGTAFF.

The chain links TRBV19 to TRBJ1-2; no clear D. Trimming left V 7 bases short and J 7 bases short, with 10 bases between. The CDR3 runs to 11 residues. In germline, CDR1 is LNHDA, CDR2 SQIVND (reference sequence). CDR3 sequence: CASTDFTGYTF. Here the CDR3 DNA reads TGTGCCAGTACCGACTTCACTGGCTACACCTTC.